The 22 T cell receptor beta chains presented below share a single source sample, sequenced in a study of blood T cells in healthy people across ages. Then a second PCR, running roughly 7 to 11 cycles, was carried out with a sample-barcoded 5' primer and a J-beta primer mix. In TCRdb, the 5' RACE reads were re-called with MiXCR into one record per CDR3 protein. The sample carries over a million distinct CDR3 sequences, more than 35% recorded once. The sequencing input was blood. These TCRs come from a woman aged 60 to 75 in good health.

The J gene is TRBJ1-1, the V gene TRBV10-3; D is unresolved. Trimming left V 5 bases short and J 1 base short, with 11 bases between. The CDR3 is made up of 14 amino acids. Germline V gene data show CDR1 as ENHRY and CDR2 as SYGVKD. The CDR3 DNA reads TGTGCCATCAGTTCCAGGATCGGGAACACTGAAGCTTTCTTT. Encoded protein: CAISSRIGNTEAFF.

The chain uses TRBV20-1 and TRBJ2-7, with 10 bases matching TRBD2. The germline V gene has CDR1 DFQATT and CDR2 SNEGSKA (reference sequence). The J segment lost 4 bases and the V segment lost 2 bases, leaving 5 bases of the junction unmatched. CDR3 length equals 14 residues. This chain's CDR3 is CSARPVAGGYEQYF. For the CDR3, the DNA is TGCAGTGCTAGACCTGTAGCGGGAGGTTACGAGCAGTACTTC.

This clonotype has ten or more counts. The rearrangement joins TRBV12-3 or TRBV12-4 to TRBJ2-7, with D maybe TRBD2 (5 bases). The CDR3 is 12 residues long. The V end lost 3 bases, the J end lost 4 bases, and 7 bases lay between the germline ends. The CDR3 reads CASSFPGYEQYF. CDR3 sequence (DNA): TGTGCCAGCAGTTTCCCGGGGTACGAGCAGTACTTC.

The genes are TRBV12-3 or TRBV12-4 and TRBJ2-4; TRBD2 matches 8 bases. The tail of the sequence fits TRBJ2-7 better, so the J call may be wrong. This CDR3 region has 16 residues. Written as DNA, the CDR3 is TGTGCCAGCAGTTTAGGGGTGGGGACTAGTATCCACGAGCAGTACTTC. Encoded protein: CASSLGVGTSIHEQYF.

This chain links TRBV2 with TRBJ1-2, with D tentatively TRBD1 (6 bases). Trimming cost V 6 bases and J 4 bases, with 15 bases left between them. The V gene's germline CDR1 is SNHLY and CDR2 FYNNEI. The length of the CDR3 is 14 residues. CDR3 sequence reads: CASRQQGGTYGYTF. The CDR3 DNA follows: TGTGCCAGCAGGCAACAGGGAGGGACCTATGGCTACACCTTC. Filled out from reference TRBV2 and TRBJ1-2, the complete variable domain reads EPEVTQTPSHQVTQMGQEVILRCVPISNHLYFYWYRQILGQKVEFLVSFYNNEISEKSEIFDDQFSVERPDGSNFTLKIRSTKLEDSAMYFCASRQQGGTYGYTFGSGTRLTVV.

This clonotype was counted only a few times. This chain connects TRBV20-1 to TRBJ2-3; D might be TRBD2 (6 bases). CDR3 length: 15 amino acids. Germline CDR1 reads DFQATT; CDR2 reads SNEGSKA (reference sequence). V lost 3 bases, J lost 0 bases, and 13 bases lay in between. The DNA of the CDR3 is TGCAGTGCTAGTACATGGACTAAAAGCACAGATACGCAGTATTTT. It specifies CSASTWTKSTDTQYF.

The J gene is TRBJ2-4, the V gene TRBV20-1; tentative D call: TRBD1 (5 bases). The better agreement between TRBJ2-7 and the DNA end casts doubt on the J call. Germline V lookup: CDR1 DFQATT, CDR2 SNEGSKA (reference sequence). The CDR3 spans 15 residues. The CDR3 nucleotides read TGCAGCCTCAGAGACTTACGACAGTATAACTACGAGCAGTACTTC. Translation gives CSLRDLRQYNYEQYF.

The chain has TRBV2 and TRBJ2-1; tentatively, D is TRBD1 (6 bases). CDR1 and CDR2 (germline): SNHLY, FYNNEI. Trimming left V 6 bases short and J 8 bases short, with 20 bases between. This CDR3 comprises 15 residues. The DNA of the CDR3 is TGTGCCAGCAGCGATGACAGGCTGAGTCGGGATGAGCAGTTCTTC. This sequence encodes CASSDDRLSRDEQFF.

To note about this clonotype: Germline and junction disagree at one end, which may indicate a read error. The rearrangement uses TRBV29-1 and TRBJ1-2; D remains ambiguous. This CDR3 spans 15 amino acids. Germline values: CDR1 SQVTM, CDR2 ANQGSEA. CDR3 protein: CCVGEWGEKGHGYTF. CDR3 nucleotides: TGCTGCGTTGGAGAATGGGGTGAGAAAGGGCATGGCTACACCTTC. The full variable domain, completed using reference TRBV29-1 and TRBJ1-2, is SAVISQKPSRDICQRGTSLTIQCQVDSQVTMMFWYRQQPGQSLTLIATANQGSEATYESGFVIDKFPISRPNLTFSTLTVSNMSPEDSSIYLCCVGEWGEKGHGYTFGSGTRLTVV.

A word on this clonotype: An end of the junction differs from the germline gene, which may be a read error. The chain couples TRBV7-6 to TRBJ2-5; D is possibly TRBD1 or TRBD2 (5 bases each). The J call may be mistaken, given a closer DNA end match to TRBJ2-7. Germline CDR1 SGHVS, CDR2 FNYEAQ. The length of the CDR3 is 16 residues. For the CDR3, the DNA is TGTGCCGGCAGCCCCGTCGGAGAGGGGCTACCCTACGAGCAGTACTTC. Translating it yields CAGSPVGEGLPYEQYF.

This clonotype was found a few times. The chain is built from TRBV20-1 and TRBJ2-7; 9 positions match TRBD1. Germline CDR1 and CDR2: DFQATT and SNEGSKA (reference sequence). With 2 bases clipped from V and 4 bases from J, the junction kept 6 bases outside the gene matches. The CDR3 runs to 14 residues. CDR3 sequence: CSARTRDRVYEQYF. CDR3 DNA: TGCAGTGCTAGAACCCGGGACAGGGTTTACGAGCAGTACTTC.

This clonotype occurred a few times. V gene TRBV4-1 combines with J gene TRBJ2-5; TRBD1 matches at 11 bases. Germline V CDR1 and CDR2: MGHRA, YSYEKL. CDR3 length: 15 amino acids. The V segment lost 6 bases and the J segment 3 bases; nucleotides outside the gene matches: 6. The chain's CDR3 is CASRNTGQGEETQYF. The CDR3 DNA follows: TGCGCCAGCAGAAATACGGGACAGGGGGAAGAGACCCAGTACTTC.

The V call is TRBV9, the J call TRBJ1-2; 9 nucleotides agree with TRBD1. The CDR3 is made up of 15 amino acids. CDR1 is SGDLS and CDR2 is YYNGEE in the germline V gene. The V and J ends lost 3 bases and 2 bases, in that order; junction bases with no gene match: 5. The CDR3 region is CASSGSDRGNYGYTF. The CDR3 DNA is TGTGCCAGCAGCGGATCCGACAGGGGGAACTATGGCTACACCTTC. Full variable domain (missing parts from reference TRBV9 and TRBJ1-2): DSGVTQTPKHLITATGQRVTLRCSPRSGDLSVYWYQQSLDQGLQFLIQYYNGEERAKGNILERFSAQQFPDLHSELNLSSLELGDSALYFCASSGSDRGNYGYTFGSGTRLTVV.

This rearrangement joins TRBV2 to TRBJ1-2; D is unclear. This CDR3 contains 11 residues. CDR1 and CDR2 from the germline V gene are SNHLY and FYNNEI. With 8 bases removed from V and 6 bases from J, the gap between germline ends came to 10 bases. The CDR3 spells CASGRSNGYTF. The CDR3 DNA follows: TGTGCCAGCGGCAGGAGCAATGGCTACACCTTC. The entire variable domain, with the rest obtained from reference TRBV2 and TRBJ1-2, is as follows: EPEVTQTPSHQVTQMGQEVILRCVPISNHLYFYWYRQILGQKVEFLVSFYNNEISEKSEIFDDQFSVERPDGSNFTLKIRSTKLEDSAMYFCASGRSNGYTFGSGTRLTVV.

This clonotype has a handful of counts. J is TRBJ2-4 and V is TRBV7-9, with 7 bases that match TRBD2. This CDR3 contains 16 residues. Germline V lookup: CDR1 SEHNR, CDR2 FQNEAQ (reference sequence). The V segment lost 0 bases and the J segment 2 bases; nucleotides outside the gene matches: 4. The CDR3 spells CASSLAGGPPKNIQYF. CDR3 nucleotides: TGTGCCAGCAGCTTAGCGGGAGGGCCTCCCAAAAACATTCAGTACTTC. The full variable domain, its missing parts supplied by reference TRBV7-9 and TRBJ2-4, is DTGVSQNPRHKITKRGQNVTFRCDPISEHNRLYWYRQTLGQGPEFLTYFQNEAQLEKSRLLSDRFSAERPKGSFSTLEIQRTEQGDSAMYLCASSLAGGPPKNIQYFGAGTRLSVL.

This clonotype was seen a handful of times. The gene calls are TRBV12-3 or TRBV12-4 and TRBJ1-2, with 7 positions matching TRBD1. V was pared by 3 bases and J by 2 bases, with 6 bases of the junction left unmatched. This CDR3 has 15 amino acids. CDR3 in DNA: TGTGCCAGCAGTTTTGGGGACAGCCCAAACTATGGCTACACCTTC. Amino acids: CASSFGDSPNYGYTF.

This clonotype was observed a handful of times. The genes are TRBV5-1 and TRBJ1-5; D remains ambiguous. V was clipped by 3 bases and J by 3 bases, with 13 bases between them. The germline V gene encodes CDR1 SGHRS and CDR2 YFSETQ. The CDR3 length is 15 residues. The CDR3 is CASSWESGNNQPQHF. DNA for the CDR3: TGCGCCAGCAGCTGGGAGAGCGGGAACAATCAGCCCCAGCATTTT.

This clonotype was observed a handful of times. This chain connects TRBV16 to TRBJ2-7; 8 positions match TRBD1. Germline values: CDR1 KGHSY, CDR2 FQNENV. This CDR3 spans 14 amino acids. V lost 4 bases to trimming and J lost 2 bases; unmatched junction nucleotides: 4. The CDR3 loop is CASSRQGIAYEQYF. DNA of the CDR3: TGTGCCAGCAGCCGACAGGGGATAGCCTACGAGCAGTACTTC. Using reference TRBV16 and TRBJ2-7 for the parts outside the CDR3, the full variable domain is GEEVAQTPKHLVRGEGQKAKLYCAPIKGHSYVFWYQQVLKNEFKFLISFQNENVFDETGMPKERFSAKCLPNSPCSLEIQATKLEDSAVYFCASSRQGIAYEQYFGPGTRLTVT.

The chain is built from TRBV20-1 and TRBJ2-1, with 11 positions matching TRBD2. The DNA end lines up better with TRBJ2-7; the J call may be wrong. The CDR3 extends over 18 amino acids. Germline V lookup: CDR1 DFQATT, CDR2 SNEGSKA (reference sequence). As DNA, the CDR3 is TGCAGTGCTAGACTTTACCCGGGACTAGCGGAGACCTACAATGAGCAGTACTTC. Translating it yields CSARLYPGLAETYNEQYF.

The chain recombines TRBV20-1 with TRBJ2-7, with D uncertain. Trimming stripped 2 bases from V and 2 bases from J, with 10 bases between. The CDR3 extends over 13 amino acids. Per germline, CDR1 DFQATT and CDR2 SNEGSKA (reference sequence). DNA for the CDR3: TGCAGTGCTAGACCGACACACACCTACGAGCAGTACTTC. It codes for CSARPTHTYEQYF.

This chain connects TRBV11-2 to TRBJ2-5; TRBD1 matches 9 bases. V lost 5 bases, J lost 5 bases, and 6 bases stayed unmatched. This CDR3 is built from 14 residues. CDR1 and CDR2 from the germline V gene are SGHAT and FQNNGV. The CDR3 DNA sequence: TGTGCCAGCAGCGAACAGGGGGCATTGGAGACCCAGTACTTC. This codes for CASSEQGALETQYF.

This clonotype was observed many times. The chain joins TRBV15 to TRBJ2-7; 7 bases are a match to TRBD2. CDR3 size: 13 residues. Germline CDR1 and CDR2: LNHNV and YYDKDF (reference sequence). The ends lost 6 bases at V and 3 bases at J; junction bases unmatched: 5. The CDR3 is CATSLASGYEQYF. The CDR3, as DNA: TGTGCCACCAGTTTAGCTAGCGGCTACGAGCAGTACTTC.